Reported below is one TCR beta chain. The target of this receptor is not known. The input lacks base qualities; no much larger clone sits a single base away. The CDR3 numbers 15 residues from cysteine through phenylalanine. Only the CDR3 DNA stays, 45 bases, in frame from base 1. V sheds 5 bases and J sheds 10 bases, leaving 21 bases between their ends. The germline V gene sets CDR1 to MRHNA and CDR2 to SNTAGT. Peripheral blood CD8+ and CD4+ T cells from healthy donors, Susac syndrome patients and multiple sclerosis patients were profiled by high-throughput TCR beta sequencing. The Susac syndrome patients fulfilled recently defined diagnostic criteria for definite or probable disease. Bulk CD8+ and CD4+ T cells were purified by magnetic negative isolation, whereas CD8+ TEMRA cells were enriched by FACS. Blood was drawn into EDTA tubes, processed within 24 hours, and PBMCs were isolated by density gradient centrifugation. PBMCs intended for TCR sequencing were cryopreserved in liquid nitrogen and thawed later in a water bath at 37 degrees C. The sorted or isolated CD4+, CD8+ and CD8+ TEMRA cells had a purity of 90% or higher.

RNA was extracted using the RNeasy kit, and roughly 0.5 to 1 microgram was reverse transcribed with random hexamers. TCR beta CDR3 regions were amplified with the immunoSEQ multiplex PCR assay covering 54 Vbeta and 13 Jbeta segments. To correct PCR amplification bias, a synthetic template baseline was used for both primer optimization and computational correction. Under the source paper's analysis protocol: Reads were annotated to V, D and J genes according to IMGT and were analyzed with immunoSEQ Analyzer, with only productive sequences retained. To calculate clonality, Shannon entropy was normalized by log2 of the number of productive unique sequences and then subtracted from one. Public and private clones were assessed among the 100 most prevalent clones of each patient and control. A clone was defined as Susac-specific if it was absent from the healthy and MS cohorts, from more than 850 published viral clones and from other ImmuneACCESS disease sequences. Clones were called with MiXCR by TCRdb after fastp trimmed the public reads at Q25, and only in-frame beta chains were retained. Duplicate CDR3 protein sequences are folded into a single record with the most common DNA and genes. The V and J calls and clone size come from TCRdb's table, not from the authors' own analysis. This sample has 100,000 to 150,000 distinct CDR3 sequences in its table, and around 94% of those were observed once. The ten largest clonotypes hold over 0.2% of the sample.

This sample was taken from a study of CD8 T cells in Susac syndrome (dated by TCRdb to between 2018 and 2021). With respect to the entire study: Of the Susac syndrome patients who were sequenced, six had clinically active disease and eight were in clinical remission. At the time of blood withdrawal, Susac syndrome patients were either therapy-naive, taking corticosteroids (with some also receiving IVIg), or on IVIg alone. Repertoire sequencing was used to test whether CD8+ T cell activation and differentiation in Susac syndrome was antigen driven. The clonality of the CD8+ T cell repertoire was compared across around twelve healthy donors, 14 Susac syndrome patients and under 17 multiple sclerosis patients.

Overall study outcomes, separate from this receptor: In the total CD8+ and CD8+ TEMRA repertoires, 15 to 20 and five Susac-specific public clones, respectively, were identified. Clonal expansion was observed in Susac syndrome CD8+ repertoires, with the highest expansion in CD8+ TEMRA cells and greater expansion in clinically active than in remitting patients. The TCR sequencing and HLA analysis was acknowledged to have included a relatively small number of individuals.

The sample was CD8+ T cells from PBMCs. This clonotype was obtained from a human donor with Susac syndrome. The receptor chain draws on TRBV6-4 and TRBJ2-1; the D segment could be TRBD2, given 7 matching bases. The CDR3 sequence is CASSREGEGHGEQFF. Read as DNA, the sequence is TGTGCCAGCAGTAGGGAGGGGGAGGGCCACGGAGAGCAGTTCTTC.